This T cell receptor (beta chain) was sequenced in a study of T cells after yellow fever vaccination. General study results and limits: Boosting was followed by the reappearance of most primary-vaccination clones (approximately 95% CD4, about 90% CD8).

TCRdb recomputed calls from the 5' RACE reads with MiXCR, one row per CDR3 protein. The table has about 550,000 distinct CDR3 sequences, about a fifth seen once. The count of this clonotype is one. Its matching antigen is unknown. In germline, CDR1 is SGHTA, CDR2 FQGNSA. The CDR3 has 16 residues. Unmatched junction bases numbered 6, after V lost 1 base and J lost 5 bases. The receptor was isolated from a man aged 30 to 39 who received the YFV17D yellow fever vaccine. The V gene is TRBV7-2, the J gene TRBJ2-1, with 9 bases lining up with TRBD2. The material was PBMCs, obtained 15 days after the yellow fever booster vaccination. The CDR3 region is CASSLGGGRVNNEQFF. The CDR3, as DNA: TGTGCCAGCAGCTTAGGGGGCGGGAGGGTTAACAATGAGCAGTTCTTC.